The 15 T cell receptor beta chains listed next were all sequenced from one sample in a study of cytomegalovirus exposure and HLA in healthy donors. Clones were sequenced by immunoSEQ multiplex PCR, and TCRdb holds only the in-frame ones, with some missing. This table has more than 140,000 clones, about 88% appearing once. The sequenced sample was PBMCs. Receptors were obtained from a woman between 18 and 30 years old in good health and CMV-seropositive.

The rearrangement joins TRBV29-1 to TRBJ2-3, with 9 bases identical to TRBD2. J gave up 4 bases and V 7 bases, and 9 bases lay outside the gene matches. CDR3 size: 14 residues. Germline assignment: CDR1 SQVTM and CDR2 ANQGSEA. CDR3 nucleotide sequence: TGCAGCGCCCATGTAGCGGGAGAGGCAGATACGCAGTATTTT. Translated, it gives CSAHVAGEADTQYF.

This clone was seen a single time. V usage is TRBV27 and J usage is TRBJ1-1; a possible D gene is TRBD1 (5 bases). The CDR3 covers 14 residues. The germline gives CDR1 MNHEY, CDR2 SMNVEV (reference sequence). Trimming cost V 3 bases and J 6 bases, with 14 bases left between them. The CDR3 loop is CASSFFKQAPEAFF. CDR3 bases: TGTGCCAGCAGTTTCTTCAAACAGGCACCTGAAGCTTTCTTT.

This clone turned up a few times. Other DNA variants within this sample encode the same CDR3. The chain recombines TRBV4-1 with TRBJ2-1; D is undetermined. This CDR3 is 16 amino acids long. The germline V and J ends were trimmed by 3 bases and 0 bases, with 12 bases remaining between them. Germline CDR1 and CDR2: MGHRA and YSYEKL. The CDR3 reads CASSQVDIISYNEQFF. The CDR3 nucleotides read TGCGCCAGCAGCCAGGTCGACATAATCTCCTACAATGAGCAGTTCTTC.

This clone has only a few counts. The chain joins TRBV19 to TRBJ1-5; 11 nucleotides line up with TRBD1. CDR1 is LNHDA and CDR2 is SQIVND in the germline V gene (reference sequence). The CDR3 is 16 amino acids. The V segment lost 6 bases and the J segment 7 bases; nucleotides outside the gene matches: 11. The CDR3 is CASRQGQGALGQPQHF. The CDR3 region has the DNA TGTGCCAGTAGACAAGGACAGGGGGCGCTGGGGCAGCCCCAGCATTTT.

The chain links TRBV23-1 to TRBJ2-7, with TRBD2 as a possible D gene (5 bases). TRBV23-1 is known as an ORF, though its function is uncertain. The CDR3 is 11 amino acids. V was cut by 9 bases and J by 1 base, with 7 bases left in between. The CDR3 sequence: CARKRSYEQYF. CDR3 in DNA: TGCGCCAGAAAGCGGTCCTACGAGCAGTACTTC.

This chain joins TRBV15 and TRBJ2-3; D possibly corresponds to TRBD2 (5 bases). Germline loops: CDR1 LNHNV, CDR2 YYDKDF (reference sequence). The V end was cut by 8 bases, the J end by 8 bases, with 17 bases between. The CDR3 sequence is 13 residues long. CDR3 protein: CATPSVSGRTQYF. In DNA, the CDR3 is TGTGCCACCCCCAGTGTCAGCGGCCGTACGCAGTATTTT.

The chain carries TRBV27 and TRBJ2-2, with 11 bases identical to TRBD1. CDR1 MNHEY and CDR2 SMNVEV come from the germline V gene (reference sequence). Germline trimming cut 5 bases from V and 7 bases from J; bases unmatched to any gene: 9. This CDR3 has 16 amino acids. The CDR3 loop reads CASSPVGTGGGGELFF. The CDR3 DNA reads TGTGCCAGCAGTCCCGTGGGGACAGGGGGTGGCGGGGAGCTGTTTTTT.

In its sample, this clone was seen once. The chain is built from TRBV4-2 and TRBJ2-1; 9 bases agree with TRBD2. V gave up 8 bases and J gave up 3 bases; unmatched junction bases: 8. Germline CDR1 LGHNA, CDR2 YNFKEQ. This CDR3 comprises 15 residues. The CDR3 sequence: CASDRDSGSYNEQFF. The CDR3 nucleotides read TGTGCCAGCGACCGGGATAGCGGGAGCTACAATGAGCAGTTCTTC.

The gene calls are TRBV12-5 and TRBJ2-1; maybe TRBD2 (6 bases). Germline CDR1 is LGHNT and CDR2 is FRNRAP. With 3 bases removed from V and 7 bases from J, the gap between germline ends came to 13 bases. The CDR3 has 14 amino acids. CDR3 coding DNA: TGTGCTAGTGGTTTAACGGGAGCTTCAAATGAGCAGTTCTTC. Translation: CASGLTGASNEQFF. Together with reference TRBV12-5 and TRBJ2-1, the CDR3 gives the full variable domain: DARVTQTPRHKVTEMGQEVTMRCQPILGHNTVFWYRQTMMQGLELLAYFRNRAPLDDSGMPKDRFSAEMPDATLATLKIQPSEPRDSAVYFCASGLTGASNEQFFGPGTRLTVL.

The chain couples TRBV28 to TRBJ1-5; 8 bases map to TRBD1. Germline V gene sequence: CDR1 MDHEN, CDR2 SYDVKM. The CDR3 covers 16 residues. V gave up 5 bases and J gave up 0 bases; unmatched junction bases: 6. The chain's CDR3 is CASSTGGEYSNQPQHF. The DNA for the CDR3 is TGTGCCAGCAGTACAGGGGGTGAATATAGCAATCAGCCCCAGCATTTT.

CDR3 amino acids: CSAGTGQETQYF. As DNA, the CDR3 is TGCAGCGCCGGGACAGGGCAAGAGACCCAGTACTTC. This chain links TRBV29-1 with TRBJ2-5; TRBD1 aligns across 9 bases. The V and J ends lost 7 bases and 2 bases, in that order; junction bases with no gene match: 2. The CDR3 loop spans 12 amino acids. From germline, CDR1 is SQVTM and CDR2 ANQGSEA.

The chain has TRBV5-6 and TRBJ1-2, with unresolved D. V dropped 4 bases and J dropped 4 bases, with 11 bases sitting between them. Germline CDR1 SGHDT, CDR2 YYEEEE. The CDR3 has 13 residues. CDR3 nucleotides: TGTGCCAGCAGCAAAGACATGAGCTATGGCTACACCTTC. Residues: CASSKDMSYGYTF. Using reference TRBV5-6 and TRBJ1-2 for the parts outside the CDR3, the full variable domain is DAGVTQSPTHLIKTRGQQVTLRCSPKSGHDTVSWYQQALGQGPQFIFQYYEEEERQRGNFPDRFSGHQFPNYSSELNVNALLLGDSALYLCASSKDMSYGYTFGSGTRLTVV.

This clone was found once. V usage is TRBV14 and J usage is TRBJ2-3, with no clear D. The germline V gene has CDR1 SGHDN and CDR2 FVKESK. This CDR3 region has 12 residues. V lost 2 bases to trimming and J lost 5 bases, with 5 bases between them. The CDR3 DNA reads TGTGCCAGCAGCCAAACGAGAGATACGCAGTATTTT. Protein product: CASSQTRDTQYF.

The chain couples TRBV28 to TRBJ2-5, with D tentatively TRBD2 (5 bases). Germline V lookup: CDR1 MDHEN, CDR2 SYDVKM. The CDR3 runs to 13 residues. Trimming stripped 4 bases from V and 7 bases from J, with 13 bases between. Written as DNA, the CDR3 is TGTGCCAGCAGTTCCCAACACCGGGGGACCCAGTACTTC. Protein sequence: CASSSQHRGTQYF.

In this sample, this clone turned up a few times. This chain joins TRBV2 and TRBJ1-3; the match to TRBD1 covers 7 bases. The CDR3 runs 14 residues. Germline V gene sequence: CDR1 SNHLY, CDR2 FYNNEI. V lost 6 bases, J lost 4 bases, and 6 bases stayed unmatched. CDR3 region: CASRSTGLGNTIYF. CDR3 coding DNA: TGTGCCAGCAGATCGACAGGGCTCGGAAACACCATATATTTT.